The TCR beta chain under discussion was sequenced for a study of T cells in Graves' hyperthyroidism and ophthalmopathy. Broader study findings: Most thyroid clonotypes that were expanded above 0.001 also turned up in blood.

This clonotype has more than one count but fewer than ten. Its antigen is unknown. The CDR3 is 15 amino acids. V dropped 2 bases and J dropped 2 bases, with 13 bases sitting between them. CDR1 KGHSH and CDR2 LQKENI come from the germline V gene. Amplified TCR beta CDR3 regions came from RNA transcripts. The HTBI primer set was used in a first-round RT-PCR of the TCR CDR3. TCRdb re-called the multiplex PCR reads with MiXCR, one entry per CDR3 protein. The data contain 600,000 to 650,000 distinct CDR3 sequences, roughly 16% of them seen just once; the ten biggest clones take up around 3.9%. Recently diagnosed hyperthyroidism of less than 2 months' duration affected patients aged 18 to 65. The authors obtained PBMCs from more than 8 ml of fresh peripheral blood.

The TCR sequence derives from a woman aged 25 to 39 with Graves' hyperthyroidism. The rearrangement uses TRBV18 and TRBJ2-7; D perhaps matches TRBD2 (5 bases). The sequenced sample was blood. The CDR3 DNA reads TGTGCCAGCTCACCAACCGGAGGCTTAACCTACGAGCAGTACTTC. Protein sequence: CASSPTGGLTYEQYF. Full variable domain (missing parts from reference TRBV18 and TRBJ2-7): NAGVMQNPRHLVRRRGQEARLRCSPMKGHSHVYWYRQLPEEGLKFMVYLQKENIIDESGMPKERFSAEFPKEGPSILRIQQVVRGDSAAYFCASSPTGGLTYEQYFGPGTRLTVT.